This TCR beta chain stems from a study of CD8 T cells in Susac syndrome. Whole-study results and caveats: An acknowledgment was made by the study that its TCR sequencing and HLA analysis involved relatively few individuals.

Worth noting for this clonotype: Its matching antigen is unknown.

Germline CDR1 and CDR2: SGHRS and YFSETQ. The CDR3 is 15 amino acids. Trimming cost V 5 bases and J 0 bases; bases outside gene matches: 7. Sequencing targeted TCR beta in T cells from blood (CD8+ and CD4+). An input of about 0.45 to 1 ug of RNA was subjected to reverse transcription using random hexamers. The CDR3 of TCR beta was amplified by immunoSEQ multiplex PCR across 54 Vbeta and 13 Jbeta. TCRdb called the immunoSEQ multiplex PCR reads again in MiXCR, with one record for every CDR3 protein. The table lists about 430,000 distinct CDR3 sequences, about 85% of them singletons. The rearrangement uses TRBV5-1 and TRBJ1-1; TRBD1 matches 7 bases. The TCR was taken from a human donor with multiple sclerosis. The specimen sequenced was CD8+ T cells from PBMCs. The CDR3, as DNA: TGCGCCAGCAGAAGGGACAGCCTCATGAACACTGAAGCTTTCTTT. This translates into CASRRDSLMNTEAFF. The full variable domain, rest sourced from reference TRBV5-1 and TRBJ1-1, is KAGVTQTPRYLIKTRGQQVTLSCSPISGHRSVSWYQQTPGQGLQFLFEYFSETQRNKGNFPGRFSGRQFSNSRSEMNVSTLELGDSALYLCASRRDSLMNTEAFFGQGTRLTVV.